This is a list of T cell receptor beta chains from one sample in a study of low-dose radiotherapy and immunotherapy resistance in tumors. MiXCR, applied by TCRdb to the reads, yields one record per CDR3 protein. Altogether tens of thousands of distinct CDR3 sequences are present, 10% to 15% being singletons, with the ten largest covering 6.2%. The input for sequencing was PBMCs, taken before treatment. These receptor sequences come from a female donor with ovarian cancer. CDR3s include the opening cysteine and the closing phenylalanine or tryptophan. Fields, in order: clone size, D gene, V gene, J gene, CDR3 protein, CDR3 DNA. The D gene is left open where the match is weak. Size tells how often a clone was seen (once, few, many) or the class of an expanded clone, and some rows leave it out.

>many|NA|TRBV7-9|TRBJ2-7
CASSPGWSIGVYEQYF
TGTGCCAGCAGCCCCGGGTGGTCGATCGGGGTCTACGAGCAGTACTTC
>many|NA|TRBV4-2|TRBJ2-7
CASSQGTANPSYEQYF
TGTGCCAGCAGCCAAGGGACAGCAAACCCTTCCTACGAGCAGTACTTC
>many|TRBD1|TRBV5-1|TRBJ2-7
CASSFSTGVGYEQYF
TGCGCCAGCAGCTTCTCGACAGGGGTGGGCTACGAGCAGTACTTC
>many|TRBD1|TRBV29-1|TRBJ2-7
CSVEGAGTGRDYEQYF
TGCAGCGTGGAGGGAGCCGGGACAGGGAGGGACTACGAGCAGTACTTC
>many|TRBD1|TRBV20-1|TRBJ2-7
CSASVDRGVYEQYF
TGCAGTGCTAGCGTCGACAGGGGCGTCTACGAGCAGTACTTC
>many|TRBD2|TRBV6-1|TRBJ2-2
CASRLGGVTGELFF
TGTGCCAGCAGGCTGGGGGGGGTAACCGGGGAGCTGTTTTTT
>many|NA|TRBV28|TRBJ1-2
CASSWVFGPNYGYTF
TGTGCCAGCAGCTGGGTTTTCGGTCCTAACTATGGCTACACCTTC
>many|TRBD2|TRBV4-1|TRBJ2-1
CASSRQVGGSMNEQFF
TGCGCCAGCAGCCGTCAGGTCGGCGGGAGTATGAATGAGCAGTTCTTC
>medium-sized|NA|TRBV5-5|TRBJ2-1
CASSFALRSEQFF
TGTGCCAGCAGCTTCGCACTTAGGAGTGAGCAGTTCTTC
>NA|NA|TRBV10-3|TRBJ2-1
CAIGKTWVVGNEQFF
TGTGCCATCGGCAAAACATGGGTAGTAGGCAATGAGCAGTTCTTC
>few|TRBD1|TRBV10-2|TRBJ2-5
CASSGPGTGLQETQYF
TGCGCCAGCAGTGGGCCCGGGACAGGGCTACAAGAGACCCAGTACTTC